The clone carrying this T cell receptor (beta chain) came up many times. Its antigen is still unknown. The data belong to a study of T cells after yellow fever vaccination. This CDR3 is built from 14 residues. Germline CDR1 and CDR2: SGHRS and YFSETQ. The V gene lost 3 bases and the J gene lost 2 bases, with 10 bases spanning the gap. TCRdb recomputed calls from the 5' RACE reads with MiXCR, one row per CDR3 protein. The top ten hold about a sixth of the sample, which has more than 450,000 distinct CDR3 sequences, less than 25% seen once. Study-wide results and limits: A secondary response was less intense yet reached its peak sooner, at day 5 versus 15. CD4 and CD8 compartments shared a small share of clonotypes, likely from convergent recombination.

This receptor was obtained from a man aged 18 to 30 who received the YFV17D yellow fever vaccine. This chain connects TRBV5-1 to TRBJ2-3, with unresolved D. Here the sequenced sample was PBMCs, taken roughly 20 days after the first yellow fever vaccination. The CDR3 spells CASSSAGDTDTQYF. The CDR3 DNA follows: TGCGCCAGCAGCTCCGCTGGCGACACAGATACGCAGTATTTT.